Listed below are T cell receptor beta chains from one sample, sequenced in a study of technical replicates of blood from a handful of donors. Profiling relied on immunoSEQ multiplex PCR, and the TCRdb table lists in-frame clones only, not all of them. Here the sample spans around 63,000 clones, 85% to 95% being singletons. Material for sequencing was PBMCs. The receptors stem from a human donor in good health. Some clones in this sample may be carry-over from other donors' samples. The CDR3 runs from the conserved cysteine through the conserved F or W. A D gene is named only where the DNA matches it firmly. A clone size is listed for some rows: how often the clone was seen (once, few, many), or a class if it is expanded.

clone_size: .; v_call: TRBV9; j_call: TRBJ2-7; cdr3_length: 13; d_call: .; cdr3_nt: TGTGCCAGCAGCGTAGCGATAGGAGGCGTGCAGTACTTC; cdr3_aa: CASSVAIGGVQYF
clone_size: .; v_call: TRBV7-2; j_call: TRBJ1-2; cdr3_length: 15; d_call: TRBD1; cdr3_nt: TGTGCCAGCAGCGCCCAACAGGGGGCGCGGTATGGCTACACCTTC; cdr3_aa: CASSAQQGARYGYTF
clone_size: .; v_call: TRBV5-1; j_call: TRBJ1-4; cdr3_length: 15; d_call: .; cdr3_nt: TGCGCCAGCAGCACTGGGACACCAACTAATGAAAAACTGTTTTTT; cdr3_aa: CASSTGTPTNEKLFF
clone_size: once; v_call: TRBV2; j_call: TRBJ1-2; cdr3_length: 10; d_call: .; cdr3_nt: TGTGCCAGCAGCGTGTATGGCTACACCTTC; cdr3_aa: CASSVYGYTF
clone_size: .; v_call: TRBV19; j_call: TRBJ2-7; cdr3_length: 13; d_call: .; cdr3_nt: TGTGCCAGTAGTATAGGGACTTACTACGAGCAGTACTTC; cdr3_aa: CASSIGTYYEQYF
clone_size: .; v_call: TRBV6-6; j_call: TRBJ1-2; cdr3_length: 13; d_call: .; cdr3_nt: TGTGCCAGCAGCGAAACAGGGAACTATGGCTACACCTTC; cdr3_aa: CASSETGNYGYTF
clone_size: .; v_call: TRBV6-1; j_call: TRBJ2-1; cdr3_length: 15; d_call: TRBD2; cdr3_nt: TGTGCCAGCAGAATAAGGACTAGCGGATACAATGAGCAGTTCTTC; cdr3_aa: CASRIRTSGYNEQFF
clone_size: .; v_call: TRBV30; j_call: TRBJ1-1; cdr3_length: 15; d_call: .; cdr3_nt: TGTGCCTGGAAAGCTCTTCTTCCAATGAACACTGAAGCTTTCTTT; cdr3_aa: CAWKALLPMNTEAFF
clone_size: .; v_call: TRBV15; j_call: TRBJ1-1; cdr3_length: 16; d_call: .; cdr3_nt: TGTGCCACCAGCAGAGATCCGGCCGTGAGGGACACTGAAGCTTTCTTT; cdr3_aa: CATSRDPAVRDTEAFF
clone_size: .; v_call: TRBV5-4; j_call: TRBJ2-3; cdr3_length: 13; d_call: .; cdr3_nt: TGTGCCAGCAGCTTGGCCACTGCAAGCGGTGCTTATTTT; cdr3_aa: CASSLATASGAYF
clone_size: .; v_call: TRBV5-4; j_call: TRBJ2-7; cdr3_length: 13; d_call: .; cdr3_nt: TGTGCCAGCAGCTTAAAGGGAGGCTACGAGCAGTACTTC; cdr3_aa: CASSLKGGYEQYF
clone_size: once; v_call: TRBV21-1; j_call: TRBJ1-5; cdr3_length: 17; d_call: .; cdr3_nt: TGTGCCAGCAGCACCAGACAGGGGGCCCATAGCAATCAGCCCCAGCATTTT; cdr3_aa: CASSTRQGAHSNQPQHF
clone_size: .; v_call: TRBV5-4; j_call: TRBJ1-4; cdr3_length: 18; d_call: .; cdr3_nt: TGTGCCAGCAGCTTCGGAGCGGGGGGGTTTGCAACTAATGAAAAACTGTTTTTT; cdr3_aa: CASSFGAGGFATNEKLFF
clone_size: once; v_call: TRBV5-6; j_call: TRBJ1-5; cdr3_length: 15; d_call: .; cdr3_nt: TGTGCCAGCAGCTTGTTGGCAGGCTCCAATCAGCCCCAGCATTTT; cdr3_aa: CASSLLAGSNQPQHF
clone_size: .; v_call: TRBV6-1; j_call: TRBJ2-2; cdr3_length: 15; d_call: .; cdr3_nt: TGTGCCAGCAGAGTAACCCAAGCAGGCACCGGGGAGCTGTTTTTT; cdr3_aa: CASRVTQAGTGELFF
clone_size: .; v_call: TRBV5-1; j_call: TRBJ2-7; cdr3_length: 14; d_call: .; cdr3_nt: TGCGCCAGCAGCTCCCCGGACAGATCCTACGAGCAGTACTTC; cdr3_aa: CASSSPDRSYEQYF
clone_size: .; v_call: TRBV4-3; j_call: TRBJ2-7; cdr3_length: 15; d_call: .; cdr3_nt: TGCGCCAGCAGCCAAGATCTAGCGAGCTCCTACGAGCAGTACTTC; cdr3_aa: CASSQDLASSYEQYF
clone_size: once; v_call: TRBV4-2; j_call: TRBJ2-7; cdr3_length: 18; d_call: TRBD2; cdr3_nt: TGTGCCAGCAGCCAAGAAGGAGGGGGCGGGAGGGCCGTCTACGAGCAGTACTTC; cdr3_aa: CASSQEGGGGRAVYEQYF
clone_size: few; v_call: TRBV29-1; j_call: TRBJ1-4; cdr3_length: 12; d_call: .; cdr3_nt: TGCAGCGTGAGACAGGTCGGTGAAAAACTGTTTTTT; cdr3_aa: CSVRQVGEKLFF
clone_size: .; v_call: TRBV19; j_call: TRBJ1-4; cdr3_length: 16; d_call: .; cdr3_nt: TGTGCCAGTAGCTCGGTGGAGGGGAGGCCTAATGAAAAACTGTTTTTT; cdr3_aa: CASSSVEGRPNEKLFF
clone_size: .; v_call: TRBV2; j_call: TRBJ1-6; cdr3_length: 14; d_call: .; cdr3_nt: TGTGCCAGTCTGACTCTTTTGGGTAATTCACCCCTCCACTTT; cdr3_aa: CASLTLLGNSPLHF
clone_size: .; v_call: TRBV5-1; j_call: TRBJ2-7; cdr3_length: 14; d_call: TRBD1; cdr3_nt: TGCGCCAGCAGCGTGACAGGGTGGAGCGACGAGCAGTACTTC; cdr3_aa: CASSVTGWSDEQYF
clone_size: .; v_call: TRBV7-9; j_call: TRBJ1-1; cdr3_length: 10; d_call: .; cdr3_nt: TGTGCCAGCAGCTCAGGGGAAGGTTTCTTT; cdr3_aa: CASSSGEGFF
clone_size: .; v_call: TRBV6-5; j_call: TRBJ2-7; cdr3_length: 12; d_call: TRBD1; cdr3_nt: TGTGCCAGCAGTACCCGGACAGGGGGGCAGTACTTC; cdr3_aa: CASSTRTGGQYF
clone_size: .; v_call: TRBV5-4; j_call: TRBJ1-2; cdr3_length: 13; d_call: .; cdr3_nt: TGTGCCAGCAGCTTGGTGAATAGGGGCGGCCACACCTTC; cdr3_aa: CASSLVNRGGHTF
clone_size: .; v_call: TRBV5-6; j_call: TRBJ1-5; cdr3_length: 14; d_call: .; cdr3_nt: TGTGCCAGCAGCTTGGCTCTTGGCAATCAGCCCCAGCATTTT; cdr3_aa: CASSLALGNQPQHF
clone_size: .; v_call: TRBV7-2; j_call: TRBJ2-7; cdr3_length: 14; d_call: .; cdr3_nt: TGTGCCAGCAGAACCCGGGACACCTCCTACGAGCAGTACTTC; cdr3_aa: CASRTRDTSYEQYF